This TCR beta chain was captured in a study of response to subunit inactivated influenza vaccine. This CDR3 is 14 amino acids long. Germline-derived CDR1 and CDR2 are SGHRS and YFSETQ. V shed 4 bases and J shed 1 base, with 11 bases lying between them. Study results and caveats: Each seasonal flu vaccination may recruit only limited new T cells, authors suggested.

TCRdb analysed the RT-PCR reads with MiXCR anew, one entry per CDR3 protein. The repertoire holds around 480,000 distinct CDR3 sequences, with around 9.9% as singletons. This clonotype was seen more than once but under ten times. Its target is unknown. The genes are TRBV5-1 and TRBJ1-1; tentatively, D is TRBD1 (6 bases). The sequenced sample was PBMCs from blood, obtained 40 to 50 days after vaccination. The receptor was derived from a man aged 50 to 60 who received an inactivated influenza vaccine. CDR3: CASSPTGSNTEAFF. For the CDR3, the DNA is TGCGCCAGCAGCCCGACAGGTTCGAACACTGAAGCTTTCTTT.